This passage covers 26 T cell receptor delta chains from one sample sequenced in a study of gamma-delta T cells after stem cell transplantation. TCRdb re-analyzed the RT-PCR reads via CATT. The sample carries over 1,500 delta-chain clones, under 6% recorded once. The source material was gamma-delta T cells. The receptors derive from a human donor. It is not recorded whose cells these are; they may come from a transplant donor.

This clone appeared a few times. This rearrangement joins TRAV29/DV5 to TRDJ1, with TRDD3 matching over 11 bases. The CDR3 sequence is 27 residues long. The trim removed 0 bases at V and 3 bases at J, leaving 40 bases unmatched. CDR1 is NSMFDY, CDR2 ISSIKDK, per germline. The chain's CDR3 is CAASEVGSYHLPPYSILGDIVSDKLIF. The DNA of the CDR3 is TGTGCAGCAAGCGAGGTTGGTTCCTATCACCTTCCACCATACTCGATACTGGGGGATATTGTATCCGATAAACTCATCTTT.

As to this clone: A much larger clonotype is one base distant, so this may be a read error. Different DNA sequences within this sample yield the same CDR3. The chain has TRDV2 and TRDJ1, with 12 bases lining up with TRDD3. J lost 1 base, V lost 1 base, and 6 bases had no gene match. Germline assignment: CDR1 GEAIGNYY and CDR2 EKD. The CDR3 contains 17 residues. The DNA of the CDR3 is TGTGCCTGTGACACTCTGCTGGGGGATACGCGCACCGATAAACTCATCTTT. This encodes CACDTLLGDTRTDKLIF.

The CDR3 bases are TGTGCCTGTGACACCGTCCCTTCCCGGGTGATACTGGCACCTACCTGGGACACCCGACAGATGTTTTTC. Amino acids: CACDTVPSRVILAPTWDTRQMFF. The chain joins TRDV2 to TRDJ3; D is perhaps TRDD2 (6 bases). Germline V gives CDR1 GEAIGNYY, CDR2 EKD. CDR3 size: 23 residues. V was cut by 0 bases and J by 2 bases, with 28 bases left in between.

In its sample, this clone was seen a few times. The protein recorded in TCRdb matches a much larger clone and deviates from this DNA's translation at residue 16, suggesting a read error; the protein here is obtained by translating the DNA. The CDR3 here is CACDEGDTFTWDTRQVFF. The CDR3 coding sequence is TGTGCCTGTGACGAGGGGGATACCTTTACCTGGGACACCCGACAGGTGTTTTTC. The V gene is TRDV2, the J gene TRDJ3; 9 bases line up with TRDD3. Germline V gene data show CDR1 as GEAIGNYY and CDR2 as EKD. CDR3 length: 18 residues.

This clone was recorded a few times. It differs at one base from a far larger clone, so likely a read error. The chain employs TRDV2 and TRDJ1; 13 bases are a match to TRDD3. No J segment appears in TCRdb, so it was assigned here by matching the sequence to germline. From germline, CDR1 is GEAIGNYY and CDR2 EKD. With 5 bases clipped from V and 5 bases from J, the junction kept 7 bases outside the gene matches. The CDR3 is 15 residues long. CDR3 bases: TGTGCCTGTGTCCCTCTACTGGGGGATACGGATAAACTCATCTTT. Amino acids: CACVPLLGDTDKLIF.

This clone has more than one count but fewer than ten. The likely explanation is a read error, given a far larger clone one base away. This chain uses TRDV2 with TRDJ1, with 8 bases matching TRDD3. The CDR3 is 19 amino acids. Germline CDR1 and CDR2: GEAIGNYY and EKD. Trimming cost V 0 bases and J 1 base; bases outside gene matches: 15. The CDR3 DNA follows: TGTGCCTGTGACACCGTTCCCTTGGGGGATCGATTACCCACCGATAAACTCATCTTT. It encodes CACDTVPLGDRLPTDKLIF.

This clone was observed a handful of times. This clone may be a read error of a much larger clone one base away. Different DNA sequences within this sample yield the same CDR3. The gene calls are TRDV2 and TRDJ1, with 9 bases identical to TRDD3. From germline, CDR1 is GEAIGNYY and CDR2 EKD. V shed 7 bases and J 0 bases; nucleotides not matched to a gene: 11. This CDR3 spans 16 amino acids. In DNA form, the CDR3 reads TGTGCCTGCGACCCACTGGGGGAACCGTACACCGATAAACTCATCTTT. It is translated as CACDPLGEPYTDKLIF.

This clone was seen a handful of times. The mismatch at residue 3 between this DNA's translation and the TCRdb protein of a much larger clone likely reflects a read error; the protein shown is translated from the DNA. The chain has TRDV2 and TRDJ1; 12 bases fit TRDD3. The germline CDR1 and CDR2 sequences are GEAIGNYY and EKD. The CDR3 totals 21 residues. In DNA form, the CDR3 reads TGTGCCCGTGAAGCCATTACTGGGGGATACCCCGATCCGGGTTACACCGATAAACTCATCTTT. Amino acids: CAREAITGGYPDPGYTDKLIF.

The genes are TRDV2 and TRDJ3; D unclear. V gave up 3 bases and J gave up 20 bases, with 31 bases separating them. Germline CDR1 reads GEAIGNYY; CDR2 reads EKD. The CDR3 runs to 17 residues. CDR3: CACDHPSTPLDTRHLFF. CDR3 DNA sequence: TGTGCCTGTGACCATCCGTCAACCCCCTTGGACACCCGACATCTGTTTTTC.

By frequency in the sample, this clone is medium-sized. Other DNA variants within this sample encode the same CDR3. This sequence joins TRDV2 and TRDJ1, with 12 bases identical to TRDD3. V dropped 1 base and J dropped 7; count of bases not matched to a gene: 18. This CDR3 comprises 19 residues. Germline V gives CDR1 GEAIGNYY, CDR2 EKD. CDR3 sequence reads: CACDTAARSTTGGYPKLIF. The CDR3 region has the DNA TGTGCCTGTGACACGGCCGCCCGGTCTACGACTGGGGGATACCCTAAACTCATCTTT.

On this clone itself: TCRdb's protein for this DNA is that of a much larger clone and differs from the translation at residue 10, likely a read error; the protein shown is the DNA translation. The genes are TRDV2 and TRDJ1; either TRDD2 or TRDD3 may fit D (9 bases each). The germline V gene has CDR1 GEAIGNYY and CDR2 EKD. The CDR3 extends over 20 amino acids. Trimming took off 3 bases at V and 3 bases at J, with 31 bases between the two ends. The CDR3 spells CACDRLPTSTGDTGSDKLIF. In DNA, the CDR3 is TGTGCCTGTGACCGCCTTCCTACGTCAACGGGGGATACAGGGTCCGATAAACTCATCTTT.

This clone is judged hyperexpanded (1% or more). Other DNA sequences from this sample encode an identical CDR3 as well. The rearrangement links TRDV2 to TRDJ1; 8 bases are shared with TRDD3. This CDR3 has 15 amino acids. Germline CDR1 and CDR2: GEAIGNYY and EKD. The trim removed 3 bases at V and 0 bases at J, leaving 5 bases unmatched. The CDR3 DNA reads TGTGCCTGTGACCGACTGGGGGGCTACACCGATAAACTCATCTTT. This gives the protein CACDRLGGYTDKLIF.

This clone showed up just a few times. The protein recorded in TCRdb matches a much larger clone and deviates from this DNA's translation at residue 12, suggesting a read error; the protein here is obtained by translating the DNA. V and J are TRDV2 and TRDJ1; 10 nucleotides align to TRDD3. Germline V gives CDR1 GEAIGNYY, CDR2 EKD. The junction had 11 bases not matched to a gene; V was cut back by 1 base and J by 4 bases. CDR3 length: 17 residues. The CDR3 reads CACDTVGGYADIDKLIF. The CDR3 DNA is TGTGCCTGTGACACTGTCGGGGGATACGCGGACATCGATAAACTCATCTTT.

This clone turned up a few times. Translating this DNA gives a protein that differs at residue 8 from the TCRdb one, which belongs to a much larger clone; a read error is likely, and the protein shown is this translation. This sequence joins TRDV2 and TRDJ3; the D is unclear. The CDR3 has 18 amino acids. Germline values: CDR1 GEAIGNYY, CDR2 EKD. The V end was cut by 3 bases, the J end by 0 bases, with 14 bases between. The CDR3 DNA reads as TGTGCCTGTGACTCCATCTCAGTTAGCTCCTGGGACACCCGACAGATGTTTTTC. Amino acids: CACDSISVSSWDTRQMFF.

As concerns this clone: The protein given by TCRdb reflects a much larger clone and differs at residue 4 from this DNA's translation, likely from a read error; the protein shown is the DNA's translation. V is TRDV2 and J is TRDJ4; 9 bases are a match to TRDD3. The V gene's germline CDR1 is GEAIGNYY and CDR2 EKD. Trimming at V came to 5 bases and at J to 0 bases, leaving 18 bases not matched to a gene. This CDR3 is built from 18 residues. The DNA of the CDR3 is TGTGCCTGTGGCACTGTACGAACTGGGGGAGAGGTGGCCAGACCCCTGATCTTT. It is translated as CACGTVRTGGEVARPLIF.

On this clone itself: Given a far larger clone just one base away, this is likely a sequencing read error. This chain connects TRDV2 to TRDJ1; TRDD3 aligns across 8 bases. Germline CDR1 GEAIGNYY, CDR2 EKD. The CDR3 length is 19 residues. V was clipped by 3 bases and J by 1 base; unmatched bases: 18. The CDR3 loop is CACDAVSLGDRLPTDKLIF. The CDR3 nucleotides read TGTGCCTGTGACGCCGTTTCCTTGGGGGATCGATTACCCACCGATAAACTCATCTTT.

This chain links TRDV2 with TRDJ1; D might be TRDD3 (5 bases). In the absence of a J gene in TCRdb, the DNA was matched to germline to assign it here. This CDR3 is built from 17 residues. V was cut by 1 base and J by 0 bases, with 17 bases left in between. CDR1 is GEAIGNYY, CDR2 EKD, per germline. The DNA for the CDR3 is TGTGCCTGTGACACTGGCGAGGAATACGCGGACACCGATAAACTCATCTTT. Translation: CACDTGEEYADTDKLIF.

A remark on this clone: The translation of this DNA and the TCRdb protein of a much larger clone differ at residue 7, probably owing to a read error; the protein shown here is translated from the DNA. The chain uses TRDV2 and TRDJ3; D gene unclear. Germline CDR1 GEAIGNYY, CDR2 EKD. Trimming took off 1 base at V and 0 bases at J, with 18 bases between the two ends. The CDR3 contains 20 residues. The CDR3 sequence is CACDTPRDHPSSWDTRQMFF. Written as DNA, the CDR3 is TGTGCCTGTGACACGCCGAGGGACCATCCAAGCTCCTGGGACACCCGACAGATGTTTTTC.

The rearrangement joins TRDV2 to TRDJ1, with D tentatively TRDD3 (5 bases). Germline matching of the DNA provided the J gene here, since TCRdb leaves it blank. Germline V gene data show CDR1 as GEAIGNYY and CDR2 as EKD. CDR3 length equals 19 residues. V was shortened by 1 base and J by 8 bases, with 31 bases between the two germline ends. The CDR3 reads CACDTRGVTVETERPKLIF. The DNA of the CDR3 is TGTGCCTGTGACACTAGGGGGGTAACTGTGGAAACGGAAAGGCCGAAACTCATCTTT.

The rearrangement uses TRDV2 and TRDJ1; D is possibly TRDD3 (5 bases). The J gene, left out of TCRdb, was set here by checking the DNA against germline. Germline V gene data show CDR1 as GEAIGNYY and CDR2 as EKD. The germline V and J ends were trimmed by 3 bases and 0 bases, with 13 bases remaining between them. CDR3 length: 15 amino acids. Here the CDR3 DNA reads TGTGCCTGTGACCTACGGGGGGGCTACACCGATAAACTCATCTTT. It yields the protein CACDLRGGYTDKLIF.

Notes on this clone: The protein in TCRdb stems from a much larger clone and differs at residue 14 from this DNA's translation, likely a read error; here the protein is translated from the DNA. J is TRDJ1 and V is TRDV2; 8 positions agree with TRDD3. Germline-derived CDR1 and CDR2 are GEAIGNYY and EKD. CDR3 length equals 15 residues. CDR3 coding DNA: TGTGCCTGTGACACATTGGGGGATTTTTCCGATAAACTCACCTTT. Residues: CACDTLGDFSDKLTF.

This clone has more than one count but fewer than ten. The chain employs TRDV2 and TRDJ1, with TRDD3 matching over 7 bases. TCRdb does not report a J gene; here it was assigned by matching the DNA to germline references. V shed 2 bases, J shed 2 bases, and the junction held 7 bases outside the gene matches. The CDR3 extends over 15 amino acids. CDR1 is GEAIGNYY, CDR2 EKD, per germline. This chain's CDR3 is CACDRRGDGTDKLIF. DNA of the CDR3: TGTGCCTGTGACAGACGGGGGGATGGTACCGATAAACTCATCTTT.

In the case of this clone: Translating this DNA gives a protein that differs at residues 4 and 12 from the TCRdb one, which belongs to a much larger clone; a read error is likely, and the protein shown is this translation. The chain carries TRDV2 and TRDJ1, with TRDD3 matching over 10 bases. This CDR3 is built from 17 residues. Germline CDR1 is GEAIGNYY and CDR2 is EKD. V lost 5 bases, J lost 3 bases, and 14 bases stayed unmatched. This chain's CDR3 is CACVTVGGYADADKLIF. CDR3 bases: TGTGCCTGTGTCACTGTCGGGGGATACGCGGACGCCGATAAACTCATCTTT.

For this clone: A read error is the likely source, as a far larger clone sits one nucleotide away. The identical CDR3 is also encoded by other nucleotide sequences in the sample. The J gene is TRDJ3, the V gene TRDV2, with 9 bases identical to TRDD3. From germline, CDR1 is GEAIGNYY and CDR2 EKD. The CDR3 is made up of 21 amino acids. V lost 2 bases to trimming and J lost 2 bases; unmatched junction nucleotides: 15. The CDR3 bases are TGTGCCTGTGACAAACTGGGGGACACCAACCCGGAACCCTGGGACACCCGACAGATGTTTTTC. Protein product: CACDKLGDTNPEPWDTRQMFF.

This clone was counted between two and nine times. For this DNA, TCRdb reports the protein of a much larger clone, which diverges at residue 7, most likely from a read error; the protein presented here is translated directly from the DNA. This chain uses TRDV2 with TRDJ1, with 7 bases fitting TRDD3. There are 17 residues in the CDR3. Germline lookup yields CDR1 GEAIGNYY and CDR2 EKD. The J segment lost 0 bases and the V segment lost 0 bases, leaving 9 bases of the junction unmatched. The CDR3 reads CACDTLPGDQYTDKLIF. The CDR3 bases are TGTGCCTGTGACACCTTACCGGGGGATCAGTACACCGATAAACTCATCTTT.

By its share, this clone is medium-sized (0.01 to 0.1%). CDR3 residues: CALGGSSLPFLGGYVGLMYTDKLIF. The CDR3 DNA follows: TGTGCTCTTGGGGGAAGCTCCTTACCTTTCCTTGGGGGATACGTGGGACTCATGTACACCGATAAACTCATCTTT. The chain employs TRDV1 and TRDJ1; the match to TRDD3 covers 11 bases. This CDR3 is 25 amino acids long. CDR1 TSWWSYY and CDR2 QGS come from the germline V gene. V lost 4 bases and J lost 0; bases outside the gene matches: 31.